Each of the 20 T cell receptor beta chains below was sequenced from the same sample in a study of human T cells and chemical hapten exposure. A single record per CDR3 protein comes from TCRdb applying MiXCR to the RACE reads. The repertoire holds 240,000 or so distinct CDR3 sequences, with 7.5% to 10% as singletons. Described time point: pre-sensitization, week 0. Treatment described: therapeutic diphenylcyclopropenone sensitization with weekly scalp DPC. The input for sequencing was whole blood, taken in connection with sensitization to the hapten diphenylcyclopropenone (DPC). The origin of the receptors is a middle-aged woman with alopecia areata. Some clones in this sample may be carry-over from other donors' samples.

This clonotype was observed a few times. This rearrangement joins TRBV12-3 or TRBV12-4 to TRBJ2-1; D gene unclear. V lost 3 bases, J lost 10 bases, and 10 bases lay in between. The CDR3 consists of 12 residues. The CDR3 nucleotides are TGTGCCAGCAGTTTTCACCCTATGGAGCAGTTCTTC. Translation: CASSFHPMEQFF.

The chain has TRBV7-6 and TRBJ1-5; possible D gene TRBD1, 6 bases. The germline V and J ends were trimmed by 6 bases and 9 bases, with 15 bases remaining between them. In germline, CDR1 is SGHVS, CDR2 FNYEAQ. The CDR3 is 13 residues long. The DNA of the CDR3 is TGTGCCAGCAGTCCGGGGGGGCGGAGGCCCCAGCATTTT. It codes for CASSPGGRRPQHF.

This clonotype was recorded a few times. The V and J genes are TRBV6-5 and TRBJ2-3; 8 bases are a match to TRBD2. Germline trimming cut 5 bases from V and 0 bases from J; bases unmatched to any gene: 4. The V gene's germline CDR1 is MNHEY and CDR2 SVGAGI. This CDR3 is 15 amino acids long. CDR3 DNA: TGTGCCAGCAGTCCACTAGCGGCTAGCACAGATACGCAGTATTTT. This sequence encodes CASSPLAASTDTQYF.

This clonotype was observed many times. The rearrangement links TRBV28 to TRBJ1-3; TRBD1 matches 8 bases. Trimming cost V 4 bases and J 3 bases; bases outside gene matches: 11. CDR1 and CDR2 from the germline V gene are MDHEN and SYDVKM. The CDR3 loop spans 17 amino acids. The CDR3 is CASSSGTGTIYGNTIYF. CDR3 in DNA: TGTGCCAGCAGTTCGGGGACAGGTACCATCTATGGAAACACCATATATTTT.

There are a few counts of this clonotype. The V and J genes are TRBV4-2 and TRBJ2-2; D may correspond to TRBD1 or TRBD2 (5 bases each). This CDR3 spans 16 amino acids. V lost 6 bases, J lost 0 bases, and 14 bases lay in between. Per the germline V gene, CDR1 is LGHNA and CDR2 is YNFKEQ. CDR3 region: CASSSSGTSNTGELFF. The CDR3 DNA reads TGTGCCAGCAGTTCCTCCGGGACCTCGAACACCGGGGAGCTGTTTTTT.

J is TRBJ2-1 and V is TRBV9, with 9 bases aligning to TRBD1. The CDR3 has 15 residues. V was pared by 6 bases and J by 2 bases, with 6 bases of the junction left unmatched. The germline CDR1 and CDR2 sequences are SGDLS and YYNGEE. CDR3 loop: CASNAGQGAYNEQFF. DNA of the CDR3: TGTGCCAGCAACGCGGGACAGGGAGCCTACAATGAGCAGTTCTTC. Using reference TRBV9 and TRBJ2-1 for the parts outside the CDR3, the full variable domain is DSGVTQTPKHLITATGQRVTLRCSPRSGDLSVYWYQQSLDQGLQFLIQYYNGEERAKGNILERFSAQQFPDLHSELNLSSLELGDSALYFCASNAGQGAYNEQFFGPGTRLTVL.

J is TRBJ2-2 and V is TRBV6-2 or TRBV6-3, with TRBD1 matching 10 bases. Germline CDR1 reads MNHEY; CDR2 reads SVGEGT. V lost 10 bases and J lost 4; bases outside the gene matches: 9. This CDR3 contains 15 residues. The CDR3 is CATTRTGGATGELFF. The CDR3 DNA follows: TGTGCCACCACGAGGACAGGGGGGGCCACCGGGGAGCTGTTTTTT.

This clonotype was counted many times. The CDR3 loop is CSVSWGVETQYF. The CDR3 nucleotides read TGCAGCGTTAGCTGGGGAGTAGAGACCCAGTACTTC. J is TRBJ2-5 and V is TRBV29-1, with a weak D call TRBD2 (5 bases). CDR1 SQVTM and CDR2 ANQGSEA come from the germline V gene. The CDR3 loop spans 12 amino acids. V was shortened by 5 bases and J by 4 bases, with 11 bases between the two germline ends. Supplemented by reference TRBV29-1 and TRBJ2-5, the full variable domain reads SAVISQKPSRDICQRGTSLTIQCQVDSQVTMMFWYRQQPGQSLTLIATANQGSEATYESGFVIDKFPISRPNLTFSTLTVSNMSPEDSSIYLCSVSWGVETQYFGPGTRLLVL.

The V call is TRBV10-3, the J call TRBJ2-1; possibly TRBD2 for D (5 bases). This CDR3 contains 13 residues. From germline, CDR1 is ENHRY and CDR2 SYGVKD. The V end lost 6 bases, the J end lost 4 bases, and 10 bases lay between the germline ends. This chain's CDR3 is CAISRDVYNEQFF. CDR3 sequence (DNA): TGTGCCATCAGCCGGGATGTTTACAATGAGCAGTTCTTC.

The chain is built from TRBV24-1 and TRBJ2-2; D is uncertain. Germline CDR1 KGHDR, CDR2 SFDVKD. Trimming left V 9 bases short and J 2 bases short, with 3 bases between. The CDR3 extends over 11 amino acids. Here the CDR3 DNA reads TGTGCCACCGCAAACACCGGGGAGCTGTTTTTT. This sequence encodes CATANTGELFF.

This clonotype was counted between two and nine times. The J gene is TRBJ1-1, the V gene TRBV12-3 or TRBV12-4; the match to TRBD1 covers 9 bases. The CDR3 loop spans 12 amino acids. V was clipped by 6 bases and J by 12 bases; unmatched bases: 8. In DNA form, the CDR3 reads TGTGCCAGCAGAAGAAGCGGGACAGGGTCTTTCTTT. It is translated as CASRRSGTGSFF.

This clonotype was seen a handful of times. The chain couples TRBV18 to TRBJ2-1; D unclear. V dropped 6 bases and J dropped 0 bases, with 18 bases sitting between them. The germline CDR1 and CDR2 sequences are KGHSH and LQKENI. The CDR3 totals 17 residues. The CDR3 reads CASSPPGGSFSYNEQFF. The DNA for the CDR3 is TGTGCCAGCTCCCCTCCGGGTGGAAGCTTCTCCTACAATGAGCAGTTCTTC.

The CDR3 DNA reads as TGCGCCAGCCGACTAGCACAAGAGACCCAGTACTTC. It yields the protein CASRLAQETQYF. This chain joins TRBV5-1 and TRBJ2-5, with 7 bases identical to TRBD2. V trimming: 7 bases; J trimming: 2 bases; junction bases outside the gene matches: 2. Germline CDR1 is SGHRS and CDR2 is YFSETQ. The CDR3 is 12 residues long.

The table lists this clonotype with many counts. This chain joins TRBV28 and TRBJ2-4; 7 bases match TRBD2. With V trimmed by 3 bases and J by 13 bases, 6 bases remained unmatched. The CDR3 length is 12 residues. Per the germline V gene, CDR1 is MDHEN and CDR2 is SYDVKM. CDR3 nucleotides: TGTGCCAGCAGTTTGGGGAGGGGCCTCCAGTACTTC. Translation gives CASSLGRGLQYF.

This clonotype showed up many times. This chain joins TRBV15 and TRBJ2-2; D is ambiguous. The CDR3 length is 17 residues. Trimming cost V 0 bases and J 0 bases, with 11 bases left between them. CDR1 LNHNV and CDR2 YYDKDF come from the germline V gene (reference sequence). The CDR3: CATSRDRAHANTGELFF. For the CDR3, the DNA is TGTGCCACCAGCAGAGATCGGGCTCACGCGAACACCGGGGAGCTGTTTTTT. Based on the CDR3 plus reference TRBV15 and TRBJ2-2, the full variable domain is DAMVIQNPRYQVTQFGKPVTLSCSQTLNHNVMYWYQQKSSQAPKLLFHYYDKDFNNEADTPDNFQSRRPNTSFCFLDIRSPGLGDTAMYLCATSRDRAHANTGELFFGEGSRLTVL.

This clonotype was found a few times. The V call is TRBV7-9, the J call TRBJ2-2; no clear D gene. V lost 4 bases to trimming and J lost 6 bases, with 15 bases between them. CDR1 SEHNR and CDR2 FQNEAQ come from the germline V gene (reference sequence). The CDR3 contains 15 residues. CDR3 sequence reads: CASSSGMFGAGELFF. The CDR3 bases are TGTGCCAGCAGCTCAGGCATGTTTGGGGCCGGGGAGCTGTTTTTT.

This clonotype has just a few counts. The chain combines TRBV20-1 with TRBJ1-1; D gene uncertain. This CDR3 is built from 11 residues. The germline CDR1 and CDR2 sequences are DFQATT and SNEGSKA (reference sequence). V was shortened by 0 bases and J by 6 bases, with 5 bases between the two germline ends. The CDR3 sequence: CSARDFPEAFF. The CDR3, as DNA: TGCAGTGCTAGAGATTTCCCTGAAGCTTTCTTT.

V and J are TRBV7-9 and TRBJ2-7; 10 bases match TRBD2. The length of the CDR3 is 13 residues. CDR1 and CDR2 from the germline V gene are SEHNR and FQNEAQ (reference sequence). Germline trimming cut 4 bases from V and 6 bases from J; bases unmatched to any gene: 3. The CDR3 DNA reads TGTGCCAGCAGCTCTAGCGGGAGTGTCGAGCAGTACTTC. It codes for CASSSSGSVEQYF. The full variable domain, its missing parts supplied by reference TRBV7-9 and TRBJ2-7, is DTGVSQNPRHKITKRGQNVTFRCDPISEHNRLYWYRQTLGQGPEFLTYFQNEAQLEKSRLLSDRFSAERPKGSFSTLEIQRTEQGDSAMYLCASSSSGSVEQYFGPGTRLTVT.

The CDR3 DNA is TGTGCCAGCAGTTTATCAGGGGTCGGACAGCCCCAGCATTTT. It codes for CASSLSGVGQPQHF. The rearrangement uses TRBV12-3 or TRBV12-4 and TRBJ1-5; D is possibly TRBD1 (6 bases). The CDR3 is 14 residues long. With 2 bases removed from V and 7 bases from J, the gap between germline ends came to 12 bases.

This chain connects TRBV29-1 to TRBJ2-5; 9 bases align to TRBD2. The CDR3 has 15 amino acids. Per the germline V gene, CDR1 is SQVTM and CDR2 is ANQGSEA. The V and J ends lost 5 bases and 1 base, in that order; junction bases with no gene match: 8. CDR3 in DNA: TGCAGCGTTTGTTTGGGCGGGAGGGCCCAAGAGACCCAGTACTTC. Translating it yields CSVCLGGRAQETQYF.